What follows is one T cell receptor (beta chain) and its context. The data are from a study of blood T cell repertoires in COVID-19. This table comes from immunoSEQ multiplex PCR, and its TCRdb copy is limited to in-frame clones, with some not included. The sample yields about 420,000 clones, roughly 89% seen once. Germline CDR1 reads MNHEY; CDR2 reads SVGAGI. This CDR3 has 16 residues. V was clipped by 0 bases and J by 6 bases; unmatched bases: 8. The sequence was obtained from a man aged 18 to 30 with COVID-19, enrolled during active disease. This chain links TRBV6-5 with TRBJ2-1; TRBD2 matches at 7 bases. The sequenced sample consisted of peripheral blood. The CDR3 DNA reads TGTGCCAGCAGTTACTCACTTATTACGGGGGGCAATGAGCAGTTCTTC. Amino acids: CASSYSLITGGNEQFF.